A selection of T cell receptor beta chains follows, all from one sample in a study of tumor and adjacent non-tumor tissue in lung cancer. TCRdb itself ran the multiplex PCR reads through MiXCR, one entry per CDR3 protein. The repertoire consists of tens of thousands of distinct CDR3 sequences, with approximately 77% occurring once and the leading ten covering 8.5% to 10%. The sequenced sample consisted of lung tumor tissue. The receptors derive from a woman aged 40 to 49 with non-small cell lung cancer. Both conserved end residues are part of each CDR3. The D gene is left open where the match is weak. Expanded clones get a size class; other rows say once, few or many, or leave the size out.

clone_size	j_call	d_call	v_call	cdr3_aa	cdr3_nt
-	TRBJ2-3	-	TRBV11-3	CTNSPTLGEQYF	TGTACCAACAGCCCTACACTGGGGGAGCAGTATTTT
many	TRBJ2-5	-	TRBV5-6	CASSSRVAETQYF	TGTGCCAGCAGCAGCAGGGTGGCGGAGACCCAGTACTTC
-	TRBJ1-2	-	TRBV20-1	CSARNRGAYGYTF	TGCAGTGCTAGAAATAGGGGGGCTTATGGCTACACCTTC
-	TRBJ2-5	-	TRBV6-5	CATGLQKEIQYF	TGTGCTACAGGATTACAAAAGGAGATCCAGTACTTC
-	TRBJ2-3	-	TRBV29-1	CIAWGASTETQYF	TGCATCGCTTGGGGGGCTTCCACAGAAACGCAGTATTTT
-	TRBJ2-5	-	TRBV13	CASGTGGTQYF	TGTGCCAGCGGCACGGGTGGGACCCAGTACTTC
-	TRBJ2-4	-	TRBV29-1	CTVEGGTVKNIQYF	TGCACCGTTGAGGGGGGTACGGTAAAAAACATTCAGTACTTC
-	TRBJ1-3	-	TRBV6-5	CASSFQTGSFGNTIYF	TGTGCCAGCAGTTTTCAGACAGGAAGCTTTGGAAACACCATATATTTT
many	TRBJ2-1	TRBD2	TRBV20-1	CSAHRGLAGNNEQFF	TGCAGTGCTCACCGGGGTCTAGCGGGAAACAATGAGCAGTTCTTC
-	TRBJ2-3	-	TRBV11-2	CASSRTSMDSRQYF	TGTGCCAGCAGCCGCACGAGCATGGACAGTAGGCAGTATTTT
-	TRBJ2-5	-	TRBV11-2	CVNSLVGRRAQETQYF	TGTGTCAACAGTTTAGTTGGGCGGAGGGCCCAAGAGACCCAGTACTTC
many	TRBJ1-2	TRBD1	TRBV5-5	CASSLGQGAGDGYTF	TGTGCCAGCAGCTTAGGACAGGGGGCAGGTGATGGCTACACCTTC
-	TRBJ2-1	-	TRBV11-2	CASFRTGINNEQFF	TGTGCCAGCTTCCGAACGGGGATCAACAATGAGCAGTTCTTC
-	TRBJ2-3	-	TRBV20-1	CSARDPSGTTDIQYF	TGCAGTGCTAGAGATCCCAGCGGAACCACAGATATCCAGTATTTT
once	TRBJ1-1	-	TRBV6-5	CASIQEEHEAFF	TGTGCCAGCATTCAGGAGGAACATGAAGCTTTCTTT
many	TRBJ2-7	-	TRBV6-2/TRBV6-3	CASNFAGYEQYF	TGTGCCAGCAATTTTGCGGGCTACGAGCAGTACTTC
-	TRBJ2-1	TRBD2	TRBV6-5	CASRSSGSRGEQFF	TGTGCCAGCAGATCTAGCGGGAGCAGAGGTGAGCAGTTCTTC
once	TRBJ1-2	TRBD1	TRBV11-3	CVGSLNGGQLYGYTF	TGTGTCGGCAGCTTAAACGGGGGACAGCTCTATGGCTACACCTTC
-	TRBJ2-5	TRBD2	TRBV7-2	CASSFPRLAGGETQYF	TGTGCCAGCAGCTTTCCCAGACTAGCGGGAGGTGAGACCCAGTACTTC
-	TRBJ1-3	-	TRBV4-1	CTSSQGTVGNTMYF	TGCACCAGCAGCCAGGGGACGGTTGGAAACACCATGTATTTT
many	TRBJ2-2	-	TRBV7-9	CAIPRGEGNTGELFF	TGTGCCATCCCGCGGGGCGAGGGGAACACCGGGGAGCTGTTTTTT
-	TRBJ2-7	-	TRBV6-1	CASSRADSYEQYF	TGTGCCAGCAGCCGTGCCGACAGCTACGAGCAGTACTTC
-	TRBJ2-7	TRBD1	TRBV6-1	CASSEQETGVYEQYF	TGTGCCAGCAGTGAACAGGAGACAGGGGTCTACGAGCAATACTTC
-	TRBJ2-7	TRBD1	TRBV11-2	CASSVRDRGQTVF	TGTGCCAGCAGCGTCCGGGACAGGGGACAGACGGTTTTC
many	TRBJ2-2	-	TRBV4-2	CASSPGTGDTGELFF	TGTGCCAGCAGCCCCGGGACTGGGGACACCGGGGAGCTGTTTTTT
-	TRBJ1-5	-	TRBV28	CDSSGRIQPQHF	TGTGACAGCAGCGGAAGAATACAGCCCCAGCATTTT
-	TRBJ2-3	TRBD1	TRBV13	CASTGVGQGETDTYYF	TGTGCCAGTACGGGCGTGGGACAGGGGGAGACAGATACGTATTATTTT
-	TRBJ2-2	-	TRBV5-1	CVSSLGDRTGGELFF	TGCGTCAGCAGTCTGGGGGACCGAACGGGCGGGGAACTGTTTTTT
-	TRBJ2-1	TRBD1	TRBV6-5	CASSRGQRDRDEEFF	TGTGCCAGCAGCCGGGGACAGAGAGATCGGGATGAGGAGTTCTTC
many	TRBJ1-1	TRBD1	TRBV6-6	CASSSRQGALVTEAFF	TGTGCCAGCAGTTCCCGACAGGGGGCCTTGGTCACTGAAGCTTTCTTT
many	TRBJ2-2	-	TRBV29-1	CSVEVGGYTGELFF	TGCAGCGTTGAAGTTGGGGGGTACACCGGGGAGCTGTTTTTT
-	TRBJ1-5	-	TRBV20-1	CSARDRVGIQPQHF	TGCAGTGCTAGAGATCGGGTAGGGATACAGCCCCAGCATTTT
-	TRBJ2-3	-	TRBV28	CASSLSGQDTQYF	TGCGCCAGCAGTTTAAGCGGACAAGATACGCAGTATTTT
-	TRBJ2-3	-	TRBV10-1	CASNGERDTDTQYF	TGCGCCAGCAATGGAGAACGGGACACAGATACGCAGTATTTT
many	TRBJ1-3	TRBD1	TRBV5-1	CASSFRTGDNTIYF	TGCGCCAGCAGCTTCCGGACAGGAGATAACACCATATATTTT
-	TRBJ2-6	-	TRBV6-6	CAGKEWEALSSGANVLTF	TGTGCCGGCAAGGAGTGGGAGGCACTAAGCTCTGGGGCTAACGTCCTGACTTTC
-	TRBJ1-4	TRBD1	TRBV7-9	CASSSGQGRNEKLSF	TGTGCCAGCAGTTCCGGACAGGGCCGGAATGAAAAACTGTCTTTT
many	TRBJ1-1	-	TRBV12-3/TRBV12-4	CASSFYKNTEAFF	TGTGCCAGCAGTTTCTACAAGAACACTGAAGCTTTCTTT
-	TRBJ2-1	TRBD2	TRBV12-3/TRBV12-4	CASRRGDRSFLYYEQFF	TGTGCCAGCAGGCGGGGGGACCGTAGTTTCCTCTACTATGAGCAGTTCTTC
-	TRBJ2-7	-	TRBV28	CASRGQRTYERYF	TGTGCCTCCAGGGGACAAAGGACCTACGAGCGGTACTTC
-	TRBJ2-1	TRBD1	TRBV12-3/TRBV12-4	CVSSLVGTGALNEQFF	TGTGTCAGCAGTTTAGTCGGGACAGGGGCTCTAAATGAGCAGTTCTTC
-	TRBJ2-7	TRBD1	TRBV4-2	CASSLGTGSYEQYF	TGTGCCAGCAGCCTTGGGACAGGATCCTACGAGCAGTACTTC
-	TRBJ2-3	-	TRBV7-9	CGSSLDRITDTQYF	TGTGGCAGCAGCCTCGACAGAATCACAGATACGCAGTATTTT
-	TRBJ2-5	TRBD2	TRBV6-6	CTSSCGGLAGGSETQYF	TGTACCAGCAGTTGCGGGGGACTAGCGGGGGGAAGTGAGACCCAGTACTTC
-	TRBJ2-7	TRBD2	TRBV6-6	CASSYILAGGTEEQYF	TGTGCCAGCAGTTACATATTAGCGGGAGGGACTGAGGAGCAGTACTTC
-	TRBJ2-1	-	TRBV11-3	CASNLGLVVGGSYNEQFF	TGTGCCAGCAACCTCGGGCTAGTCGTGGGTGGTTCCTACAATGAGCAGTTCTTC